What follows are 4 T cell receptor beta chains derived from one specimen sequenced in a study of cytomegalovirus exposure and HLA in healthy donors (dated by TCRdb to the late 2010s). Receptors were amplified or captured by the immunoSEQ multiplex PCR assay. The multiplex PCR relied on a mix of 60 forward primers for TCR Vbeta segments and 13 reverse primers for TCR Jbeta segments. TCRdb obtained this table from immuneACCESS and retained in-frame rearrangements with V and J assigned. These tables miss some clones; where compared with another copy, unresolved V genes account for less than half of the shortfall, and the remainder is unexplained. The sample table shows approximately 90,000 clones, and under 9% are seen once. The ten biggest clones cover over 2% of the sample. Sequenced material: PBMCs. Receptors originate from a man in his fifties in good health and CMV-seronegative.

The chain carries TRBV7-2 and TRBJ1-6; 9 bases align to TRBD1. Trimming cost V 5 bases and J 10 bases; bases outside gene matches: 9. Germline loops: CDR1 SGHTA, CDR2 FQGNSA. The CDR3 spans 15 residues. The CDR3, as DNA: TGTGCCAGCAGCCTAGGGACAGGGAGTGGATCACCCCTCCACTTT. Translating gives CASSLGTGSGSPLHF. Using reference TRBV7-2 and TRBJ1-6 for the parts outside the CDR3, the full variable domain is GAGVSQSPSNKVTEKGKDVELRCDPISGHTALYWYRQSLGQGLEFLIYFQGNSAPDKSGLPSDRFSAERTGGSVSTLTIQRTQQEDSAVYLCASSLGTGSGSPLHFGNGTRLTVT.

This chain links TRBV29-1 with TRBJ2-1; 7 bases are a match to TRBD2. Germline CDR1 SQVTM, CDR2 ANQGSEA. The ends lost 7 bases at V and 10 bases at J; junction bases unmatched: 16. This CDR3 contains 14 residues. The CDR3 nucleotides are TGCAGCGCCGGACATGGCGGGAGCAACTCGGAGCAGTTCTTC. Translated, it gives CSAGHGGSNSEQFF.

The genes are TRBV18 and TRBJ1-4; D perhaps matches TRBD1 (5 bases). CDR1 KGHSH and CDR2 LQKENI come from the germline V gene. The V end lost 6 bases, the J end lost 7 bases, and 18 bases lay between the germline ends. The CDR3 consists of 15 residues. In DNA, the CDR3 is TGTGCCAGCTCCCGAGACGGGGGAGGGCGTGAAAAACTGTTTTTT. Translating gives CASSRDGGGREKLFF.

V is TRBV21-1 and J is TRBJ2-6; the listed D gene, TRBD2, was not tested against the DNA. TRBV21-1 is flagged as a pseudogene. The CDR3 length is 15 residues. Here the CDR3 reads CASPHGSSGANVLTF. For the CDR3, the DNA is TGTGCCAGCCCTCATGGGAGCTCTGGGGCCAACGTCCTGACTTTC.